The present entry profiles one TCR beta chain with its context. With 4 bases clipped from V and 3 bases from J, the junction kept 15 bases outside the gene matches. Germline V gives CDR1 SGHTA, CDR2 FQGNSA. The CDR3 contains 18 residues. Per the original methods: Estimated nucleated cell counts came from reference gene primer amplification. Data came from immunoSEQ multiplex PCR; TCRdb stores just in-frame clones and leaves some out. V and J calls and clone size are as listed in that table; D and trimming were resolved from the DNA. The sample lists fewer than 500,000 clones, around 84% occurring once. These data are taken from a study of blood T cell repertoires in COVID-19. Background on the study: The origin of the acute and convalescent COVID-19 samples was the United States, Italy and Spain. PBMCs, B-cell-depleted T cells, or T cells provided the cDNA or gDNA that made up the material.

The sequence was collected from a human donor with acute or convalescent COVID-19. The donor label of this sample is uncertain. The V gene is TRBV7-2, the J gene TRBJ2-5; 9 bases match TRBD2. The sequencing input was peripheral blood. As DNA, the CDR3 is TGTGCCAGCAGCTCCCCCCTCGGGCGGGGGGGCCGAAAAGAGACCCAGTACTTC. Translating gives CASSSPLGRGGRKETQYF.